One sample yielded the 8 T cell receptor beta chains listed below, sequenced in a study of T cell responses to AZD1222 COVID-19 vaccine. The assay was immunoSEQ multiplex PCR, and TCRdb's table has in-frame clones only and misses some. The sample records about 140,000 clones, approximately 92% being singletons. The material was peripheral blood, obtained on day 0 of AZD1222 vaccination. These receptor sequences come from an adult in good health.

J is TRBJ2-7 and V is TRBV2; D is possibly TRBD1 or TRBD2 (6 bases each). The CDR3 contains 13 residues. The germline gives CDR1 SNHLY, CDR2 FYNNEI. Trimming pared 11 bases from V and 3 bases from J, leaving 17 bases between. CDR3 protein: CAGKSEGVYEQYF. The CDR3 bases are TGTGCCGGCAAATCGGAGGGGGTCTACGAGCAGTACTTC. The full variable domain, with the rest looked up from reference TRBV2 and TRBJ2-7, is EPEVTQTPSHQVTQMGQEVILRCVPISNHLYFYWYRQILGQKVEFLVSFYNNEISEKSEIFDDQFSVERPDGSNFTLKIRSTKLEDSAMYFCAGKSEGVYEQYFGPGTRLTVT.

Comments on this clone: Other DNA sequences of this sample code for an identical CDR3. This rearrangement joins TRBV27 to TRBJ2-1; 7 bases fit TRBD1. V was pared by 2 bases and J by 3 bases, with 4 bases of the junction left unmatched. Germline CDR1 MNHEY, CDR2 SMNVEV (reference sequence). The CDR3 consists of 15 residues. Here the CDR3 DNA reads TGTGCCAGCAGTTTAGGTGCAGGGGGCTACAATGAGCAGTTCTTC. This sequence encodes CASSLGAGGYNEQFF.

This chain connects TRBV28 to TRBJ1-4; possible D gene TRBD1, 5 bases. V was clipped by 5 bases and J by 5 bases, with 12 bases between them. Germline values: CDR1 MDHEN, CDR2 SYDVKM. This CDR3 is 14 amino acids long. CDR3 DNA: TGTGCCAGCAGTCATAGGGACGGAAATGAAAAACTGTTTTTT. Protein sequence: CASSHRDGNEKLFF.

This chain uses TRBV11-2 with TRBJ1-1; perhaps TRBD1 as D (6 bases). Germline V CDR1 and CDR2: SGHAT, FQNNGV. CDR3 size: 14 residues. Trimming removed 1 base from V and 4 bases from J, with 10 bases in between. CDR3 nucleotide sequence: TGTGCCAGCAGCTTAGTCTTACAGGGCACTGAAGCTTTCTTT. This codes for CASSLVLQGTEAFF. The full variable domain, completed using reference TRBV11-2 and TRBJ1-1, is EAGVAQSPRYKIIEKRQSVAFWCNPISGHATLYWYQQILGQGPKLLIQFQNNGVVDDSQLPKDRFSAERLKGVDSTLKIQPAKLEDSAVYLCASSLVLQGTEAFFGQGTRLTVV.

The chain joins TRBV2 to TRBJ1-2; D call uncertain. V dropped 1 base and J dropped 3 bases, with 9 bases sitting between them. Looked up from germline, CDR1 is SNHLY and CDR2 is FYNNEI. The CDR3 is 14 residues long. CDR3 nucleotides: TGTGCCAGCAGTGAAGGGGCACTCTACTATGGCTACACCTTC. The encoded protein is CASSEGALYYGYTF.

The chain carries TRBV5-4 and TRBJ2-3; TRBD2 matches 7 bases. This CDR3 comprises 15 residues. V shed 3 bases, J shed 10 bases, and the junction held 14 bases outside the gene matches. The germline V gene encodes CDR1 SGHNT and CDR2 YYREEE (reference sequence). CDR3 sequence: CASSSSRGTESPQYF. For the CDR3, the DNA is TGTGCCAGCAGCTCGTCGCGGGGGACCGAGTCCCCGCAGTATTTT. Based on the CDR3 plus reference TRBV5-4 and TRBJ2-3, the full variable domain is ETGVTQSPTHLIKTRGQQVTLRCSSQSGHNTVSWYQQALGQGPQFIFQYYREEENGRGNFPPRFSGLQFPNYSSELNVNALELDDSALYLCASSSSRGTESPQYFGPGTRLTVL.

Here the CDR3 DNA reads TGCGCCAGCAGCTTGGCGGCAGGGGGTATGCATGGCTACACCTTC. It specifies CASSLAAGGMHGYTF. The chain combines TRBV5-1 with TRBJ1-2; TRBD1 matches at 7 bases. Unmatched junction bases numbered 8, after V lost 0 bases and J lost 6 bases. The CDR3 consists of 15 residues. Germline CDR1 SGHRS, CDR2 YFSETQ.

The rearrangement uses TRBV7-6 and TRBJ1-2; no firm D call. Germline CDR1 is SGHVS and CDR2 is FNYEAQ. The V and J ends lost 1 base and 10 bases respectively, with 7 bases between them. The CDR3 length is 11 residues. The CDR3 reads CASSLEGIYTF. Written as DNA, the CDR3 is TGTGCCAGCAGCTTAGAAGGAATCTACACCTTC.